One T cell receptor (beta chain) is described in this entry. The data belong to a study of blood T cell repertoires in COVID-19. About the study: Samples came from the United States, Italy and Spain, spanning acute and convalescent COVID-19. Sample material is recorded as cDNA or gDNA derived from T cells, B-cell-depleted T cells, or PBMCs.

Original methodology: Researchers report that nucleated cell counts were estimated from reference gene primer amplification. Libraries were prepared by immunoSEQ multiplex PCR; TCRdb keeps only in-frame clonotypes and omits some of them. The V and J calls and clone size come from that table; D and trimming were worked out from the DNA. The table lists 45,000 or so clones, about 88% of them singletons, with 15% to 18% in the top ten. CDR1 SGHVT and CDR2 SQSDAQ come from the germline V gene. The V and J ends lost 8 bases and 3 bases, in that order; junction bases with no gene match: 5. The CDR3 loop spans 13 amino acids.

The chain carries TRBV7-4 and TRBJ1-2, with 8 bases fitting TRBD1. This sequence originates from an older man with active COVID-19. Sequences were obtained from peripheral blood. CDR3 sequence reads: CASRTGSYYGYTF. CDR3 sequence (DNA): TGTGCCAGCCGGACAGGGAGTTACTATGGCTACACCTTC.